This is a list of T cell receptor beta chains from one sample in a study of regulatory dendritic cells for organ transplantation. Measured with immunoSEQ multiplex PCR; TCRdb has only the in-frame clones, and not every one. The table shows about 30,000 clones, with about 89% occurring only once. The sample consisted of naive CD4+ T cells from blood. The receptors originated from a human donor in good health. CDR3s include the opening cysteine and the closing phenylalanine or tryptophan. Fields, in order: J gene, V gene, clone size, D gene, CDR3 DNA, CDR3 protein. D genes are given only for firm matches. The listing skips clone size in some rows; elsewhere it reads once, few, many or a size class.

TRBJ2-7	TRBV30	-	-	TGTGCCTGGAGGATCAGGGGATCTACATCCTGGTTCGAGCAGTACTTC	CAWRIRGSTSWFEQYF
TRBJ2-2	TRBV11-3	-	TRBD1	TGTGCCAGCAGCTTATTACAGGGGGGTTTCGCCGGGGAGCTGTTTTTT	CASSLLQGGFAGELFF
TRBJ2-5	TRBV5-1	-	TRBD1	TGCGCCAGCAGCCAACAATCCGGGACAGGGTACCAAGAGACCCAGTACTTC	CASSQQSGTGYQETQYF
TRBJ2-7	TRBV2	-	TRBD2	TGTGCCAGCAAAGAGGGTATAAGCGGGATATACGAGCAGTACTTC	CASKEGISGIYEQYF
TRBJ2-1	TRBV15	-	TRBD2	TGTGCCACATGGGGCGGGACTAGCGGGATGCTGTACAATGAGCAGTTCTTC	CATWGGTSGMLYNEQFF
TRBJ2-1	TRBV6-5	-	TRBD2	TGTGCCAGCAGTTACTCTGGCGGGAGATACAATGAGCAGTTCTTC	CASSYSGGRYNEQFF
TRBJ1-4	TRBV4-1	-	TRBD1	TGCGCCAGCAGCCTCCAGGGACAGGGAAATGAAAAACTGTTTTTT	CASSLQGQGNEKLFF
TRBJ1-2	TRBV9	-	-	TGTGCCAGCAGCGTAGGTTCCGTGGCAGGGACTTACTATGGCTACACCTTC	CASSVGSVAGTYYGYTF
TRBJ1-2	TRBV11-2	-	-	TGTGCCAGCAGCTCCGAGATGGATGGCTACACCTTC	CASSSEMDGYTF
TRBJ2-7	TRBV6-6	-	TRBD1	TGTGCCAGCAGGGCCGGGACAGGGAGCTCCTACGAGCAGTACTTC	CASRAGTGSSYEQYF
TRBJ1-4	TRBV7-9	-	-	TGTGCCAGCAGCTTGGTTCAAGGTCGGATTTCTGAAAAACTGTTTTTT	CASSLVQGRISEKLFF
TRBJ2-2	TRBV7-7	few	-	TGTGCTAGCAGCCGAGAATCCACCGGGGAGCTGTTTTTT	CASSRESTGELFF
TRBJ2-3	TRBV6-1	-	-	TGTGCCAGCTTGGCGGGGCTCGGCACAGATACGCAGTATTTT	CASLAGLGTDTQYF
TRBJ2-4	TRBV27	-	-	TGTGCCAGCAGTTTATCCAGGGTAGCCAAAAACATTCAGTACTTC	CASSLSRVAKNIQYF
TRBJ2-3	TRBV19	-	TRBD2	TGTGCCAGCAGAGAAGGACTAGCGGGAGATATTTCAGATACGCAGTATTTT	CASREGLAGDISDTQYF
TRBJ2-7	TRBV15	few	-	TGTGCCACCAGCAGAGACCGTGGACAGTTCGAGCAGTACTTC	CATSRDRGQFEQYF
TRBJ1-1	TRBV5-8	-	-	TGTGCCAGCAGCTTAACACCGAACACTGAAGCTTTCTTT	CASSLTPNTEAFF